Listed here are 31 T cell receptor beta chains from one sample, sequenced in a study of blood T cell repertoires in COVID-19. Clones were read by immunoSEQ multiplex PCR, and TCRdb kept only the in-frame ones, dropping some. The sample records more than 110,000 clones, around nine tenths being singletons. Material: peripheral blood. These receptors were taken from a woman between 40 and 55 years old with acute or convalescent COVID-19.

The rearrangement uses TRBV9 and TRBJ2-3; 11 bases line up with TRBD1. This CDR3 has 15 residues. Germline V lookup: CDR1 SGDLS, CDR2 YYNGEE. Trimming cost V 1 base and J 4 bases; bases outside gene matches: 2. CDR3 bases: TGTGCCAGCAGCGTATCGGGACAGGGGGCAGATACGCAGTATTTT. Translating it yields CASSVSGQGADTQYF.

J is TRBJ1-1 and V is TRBV7-9; D perhaps matches TRBD1 (6 bases). V gave up 7 bases and J gave up 2 bases, with 11 bases separating them. Looked up from germline, CDR1 is SEHNR and CDR2 is FQNEAQ (reference sequence). The CDR3 spans 13 residues. The CDR3 DNA reads TGTGCCAGCACCCCGACAGGAAACACTGAAGCTTTCTTT. It codes for CASTPTGNTEAFF.

The chain carries TRBV6-2 or TRBV6-3 and TRBJ2-7; TRBD1 agrees at 10 bases. The CDR3 is 14 amino acids. Looked up from germline, CDR1 is MNHEY and CDR2 is SVGEGT. Trimming removed 5 bases from V and 9 bases from J; junction bases left unmatched: 10. The CDR3 loop reads CASSVDRGRRVQYF. The CDR3 DNA reads TGTGCCAGCAGTGTAGACAGGGGGCGTCGGGTGCAGTACTTC.

This clone was detected a few times. The chain has TRBV7-9 and TRBJ2-2, with 8 bases identical to TRBD2. In germline, CDR1 is SEHNR, CDR2 FQNEAQ (reference sequence). The CDR3 length is 16 residues. The J segment lost 4 bases and the V segment lost 1 base, leaving 5 bases of the junction unmatched. The CDR3 protein is CASSLDSRGATGELFF. The CDR3 bases are TGTGCCAGCAGCTTAGACTCGCGGGGGGCCACCGGGGAGCTGTTTTTT.

The chain joins TRBV9 to TRBJ1-4; 8 bases map to TRBD1. The CDR3 is 15 amino acids. The V and J ends lost 3 bases and 5 bases, in that order; junction bases with no gene match: 6. Germline assignment: CDR1 SGDLS and CDR2 YYNGEE. The CDR3 loop reads CASSARTGPNEKLFF. The CDR3, as DNA: TGTGCCAGCAGCGCCCGGACAGGGCCAAATGAAAAACTGTTTTTT. The full variable domain, in which reference TRBV9 and TRBJ1-4 provide the parts outside the CDR3, is DSGVTQTPKHLITATGQRVTLRCSPRSGDLSVYWYQQSLDQGLQFLIQYYNGEERAKGNILERFSAQQFPDLHSELNLSSLELGDSALYFCASSARTGPNEKLFFGSGTQLSVL.

The gene calls are TRBV30 and TRBJ1-2, with D possibly matching TRBD1 (5 bases). CDR1 is GTSNPN and CDR2 is SVGIG in the germline V gene (reference sequence). Trimming took 3 bases from V and 4 from J, leaving 12 bases between them. There are 13 residues in the CDR3. As DNA, the CDR3 is TGTGCCTGGAGCCCGGACAAGGTCTATGGCTACACCTTC. This sequence encodes CAWSPDKVYGYTF.

The rearrangement links TRBV5-1 to TRBJ1-5; D possibly corresponds to TRBD1 (5 bases). V lost 4 bases, J lost 4 bases, and 12 bases lay in between. The CDR3 has 14 amino acids. Germline V gene lookup returns CDR1 SGHRS and CDR2 YFSETQ. CDR3 sequence (DNA): TGCGCCAGCAGCCCTCAGGGAATTAATCAGCCCCAGCATTTT. Its translation: CASSPQGINQPQHF.

This rearrangement joins TRBV5-6 to TRBJ1-4; maybe TRBD1 (6 bases). V lost 2 bases to trimming and J lost 0 bases, with 8 bases between them. The CDR3 contains 15 residues. Germline V gives CDR1 SGHDT, CDR2 YYEEEE. The CDR3 DNA sequence: TGTGCCAGCAGCTTACAGGGATCAACTAATGAAAAACTGTTTTTT. Amino acid sequence: CASSLQGSTNEKLFF.

The V call is TRBV4-3, the J call TRBJ2-1; 7 bases fit TRBD2. Losses at the gene ends were 0 bases for V and 0 bases for J; bases not matched to a gene: 11. The CDR3 has 19 residues. Germline CDR1 reads LGHNA; CDR2 reads YSLEER. CDR3 in amino acids: CASSQDWPLAASSYNEQFF. Here the CDR3 DNA reads TGCGCCAGCAGCCAAGATTGGCCCCTAGCGGCTAGCTCCTACAATGAGCAGTTCTTC.

This clone was seen more than once but under ten times. J is TRBJ1-5 and V is TRBV5-6, with D perhaps TRBD1 (6 bases). Germline values: CDR1 SGHDT, CDR2 YYEEEE. This CDR3 has 15 amino acids. Deletions cut 1 base from V and 7 bases from J, with 15 bases between. The CDR3 loop reads CASSLSTGLGQPQHF. The CDR3 nucleotides are TGTGCCAGCAGCTTGAGTACAGGGTTAGGACAGCCCCAGCATTTT.

The V gene is TRBV6-6, the J gene TRBJ1-3; 7 bases match TRBD1. Per germline, CDR1 MNHNY and CDR2 SVGAGI (reference sequence). The CDR3 extends over 13 amino acids. After removal of 11 bases from V and 0 bases from J, the junction contained 4 bases not matched to a gene. For the CDR3, the DNA is TGTGCCCCCCGGACAGGCTCTGGAAACACCATATATTTT. Encoded protein: CAPRTGSGNTIYF.

The rearrangement links TRBV2 to TRBJ1-2, with D hard to call. V was pared by 4 bases and J by 1 base, with 13 bases between. This CDR3 is built from 15 residues. Per the germline V gene, CDR1 is SNHLY and CDR2 is FYNNEI. CDR3 bases: TGTGCCAGCAGTGGATGGGGAGGCCTTAACTATGGCTACACCTTC. Translation: CASSGWGGLNYGYTF.

The V gene is TRBV7-2, the J gene TRBJ1-6; 7 bases match TRBD1. V trimming: 5 bases; J trimming: 3 bases; junction bases outside the gene matches: 13. The CDR3 runs to 18 residues. CDR1 SGHTA and CDR2 FQGNSA come from the germline V gene. For the CDR3, the DNA is TGTGCCAGCAGCGCTCTACTCCGGGACAGATACTATAATTCACCCCTCCACTTT. Translated: CASSALLRDRYYNSPLHF.

The chain employs TRBV27 and TRBJ2-7; 10 positions agree with TRBD2. The CDR3 contains 14 residues. Losses at the gene ends were 6 bases for V and 0 bases for J; bases not matched to a gene: 2. Germline V gene lookup returns CDR1 MNHEY and CDR2 SMNVEV (reference sequence). The CDR3 DNA reads as TGTGCCAGCAGGGGACTAGCGTTCTCCTACGAGCAGTACTTC. Translation: CASRGLAFSYEQYF.

The chain is built from TRBV4-1 and TRBJ2-1; D ambiguous. The CDR3 covers 13 residues. The V gene's germline CDR1 is MGHRA and CDR2 YSYEKL. The V end was cut by 4 bases, the J end by 3 bases, with 7 bases between. Here the CDR3 DNA reads TGCGCCAGCAGCCTAATCGGCTACAATGAGCAGTTCTTC. Its protein product is CASSLIGYNEQFF.

This clone occurred once. V is TRBV29-1 and J is TRBJ2-2; D is uncertain. V was clipped by 4 bases and J by 0 bases, with 9 bases between them. The V gene's germline CDR1 is SQVTM and CDR2 ANQGSEA. The length of the CDR3 is 14 residues. CDR3: CSVGATANTGELFF. Here the CDR3 DNA reads TGCAGCGTTGGAGCCACCGCGAACACCGGGGAGCTGTTTTTT.

V gene TRBV7-2 combines with J gene TRBJ1-1; D is perhaps TRBD1 (6 bases). The CDR3 has 17 residues. V lost 2 bases and J 4 bases, leaving 20 bases between the germline ends. Germline CDR1 is SGHTA and CDR2 is FQGNSA. The CDR3 coding sequence is TGTGCCAGCAGCTTAAGTTCCGGGGCAGGGGTGGGCACTGAAGCTTTCTTT. Translation: CASSLSSGAGVGTEAFF.

The rearrangement joins TRBV7-2 to TRBJ2-3, with TRBD2 matching over 10 bases. CDR3 length: 17 amino acids. CDR1 is SGHTA, CDR2 FQGNSA, per germline. Trimming cost V 0 bases and J 5 bases; bases outside gene matches: 8. CDR3 nucleotides: TGTGCCAGCAGCTTAGCGTCGAGCGGGGGGGCCAAAGATACGCAGTATTTT. The encoded protein is CASSLASSGGAKDTQYF.

The V call is TRBV7-3, the J call TRBJ2-5, with a tentative D call TRBD2 (7 bases). The CDR3 length is 14 residues. Germline CDR1 reads SGHTA; CDR2 reads FQGTGA. Trimming removed 8 bases at V and 5 bases at J, with 18 bases between. Written as DNA, the CDR3 is TGTGCCAGCTCCTGGGGGGGCAGTAAGGAGACCCAGTACTTC. Residues: CASSWGGSKETQYF.

This rearrangement joins TRBV7-9 to TRBJ1-2, with a tentative D call TRBD1 (5 bases). Germline CDR1 is SEHNR and CDR2 is FQNEAQ (reference sequence). CDR3 length: 14 residues. Deletions cut 2 bases from V and 6 bases from J, with 13 bases between. This CDR3 is CASSLRGTQDGYTF. In DNA, the CDR3 is TGTGCCAGCAGCTTACGGGGGACTCAGGATGGCTACACCTTC.

This clone came up once. J is TRBJ1-1 and V is TRBV29-1; D unclear. V gave up 6 bases and J gave up 1 base, with 9 bases separating them. Germline-derived CDR1 and CDR2 are SQVTM and ANQGSEA. The CDR3 sequence is 12 residues long. CDR3 sequence reads: CSVQQRNTEAFF. For the CDR3, the DNA is TGCAGCGTGCAACAGAGGAACACTGAAGCTTTCTTT. Together with reference TRBV29-1 and TRBJ1-1, the CDR3 gives the full variable domain: SAVISQKPSRDICQRGTSLTIQCQVDSQVTMMFWYRQQPGQSLTLIATANQGSEATYESGFVIDKFPISRPNLTFSTLTVSNMSPEDSSIYLCSVQQRNTEAFFGQGTRLTVV.

The rearrangement uses TRBV23-1 and TRBJ2-7; 12 nucleotides line up with TRBD2. TRBV23-1 is sorted into the ORF group, with uncertain function. The CDR3 contains 15 residues. With 6 bases clipped from V and 3 bases from J, the junction kept 6 bases outside the gene matches. DNA of the CDR3: TGCGCCAGCAGCCCAAGACTAGCGGGAGACTACGAGCAGTACTTC. As protein: CASSPRLAGDYEQYF.

The chain uses TRBV2 and TRBJ1-2; D possibly corresponds to TRBD1 (5 bases). The CDR3 spans 13 residues. CDR1 is SNHLY, CDR2 FYNNEI, per germline. As DNA, the CDR3 is TGTGGTATTACAGGCTTCCCTAACTATGGCTACACCTTC. Amino acid sequence: CGITGFPNYGYTF.

This chain uses TRBV4-3 with TRBJ2-2; 9 nucleotides align to TRBD2. V shed 0 bases and J 3 bases; nucleotides not matched to a gene: 8. CDR1 and CDR2 from the germline V gene are LGHNA and YSLEER. This CDR3 has 18 residues. The CDR3: CASSQDVELAGYTGELFF. CDR3 nucleotide sequence: TGCGCCAGCAGCCAAGATGTAGAGCTAGCGGGGTACACCGGGGAGCTGTTTTTT.

V and J are TRBV12-5 and TRBJ2-7, with 7 bases identical to TRBD1. V lost 4 bases, J lost 3 bases, and 6 bases stayed unmatched. The CDR3 extends over 14 amino acids. The V gene's germline CDR1 is LGHNT and CDR2 FRNRAP. DNA for the CDR3: TGTGCTAGTGGTTCGGGACAGCTGATCTACGAGCAGTACTTC. This translates into CASGSGQLIYEQYF.

The chain carries TRBV6-5 and TRBJ2-4; possible D gene TRBD2, 5 bases. Germline V gene lookup returns CDR1 MNHEY and CDR2 SVGAGI. Trimming left V 0 bases short and J 6 bases short, with 9 bases between. This CDR3 is 14 amino acids long. As DNA, the CDR3 is TGTGCCAGCAGTTACTCCCGGGGTTCAAACATTCAGTACTTC. Encoded protein: CASSYSRGSNIQYF.

The V call is TRBV2, the J call TRBJ2-7; 9 positions agree with TRBD2. Germline CDR1 SNHLY, CDR2 FYNNEI. The CDR3 spans 16 residues. Trimming removed 5 bases from V and 3 bases from J; junction bases left unmatched: 11. In DNA form, the CDR3 reads TGTGCCAGCAGTCCTGGCCAGACTAGCGGTAACTACGAGCAGTACTTC. Translating gives CASSPGQTSGNYEQYF.

The rearrangement links TRBV28 to TRBJ1-1; no reliable D call. This CDR3 spans 12 amino acids. V was clipped by 6 bases and J by 5 bases, with 10 bases between them. Per the germline V gene, CDR1 is MDHEN and CDR2 is SYDVKM. The CDR3 DNA is TGTGCCAGCAGGTTAACTGGTACTGAAGCTTTCTTT. Its protein is CASRLTGTEAFF.

The chain is built from TRBV3-1 (or the pseudogene TRBV3-2) and TRBJ1-5; 8 nucleotides match TRBD1. V was pared by 10 bases and J by 2 bases, with 10 bases of the junction left unmatched. CDR1 is LGHDT, CDR2 YNNKEL, per germline (reference sequence). The length of the CDR3 is 15 residues. CDR3 protein: CAILQGAAGNQPQHF. The CDR3 region has the DNA TGTGCCATCCTTCAGGGGGCGGCGGGCAATCAGCCCCAGCATTTT.

The chain employs TRBV4-2 and TRBJ2-1; 9 positions agree with TRBD2. Germline V CDR1 and CDR2: LGHNA, YNFKEQ. The CDR3 loop spans 17 amino acids. V lost 1 base to trimming and J lost 4 bases; unmatched junction nucleotides: 8. The CDR3 nucleotides read TGTGCCAGCAGCCAAGGGGTAGCGGGGGCCCAATACAATGAGCAGTTCTTC. This sequence encodes CASSQGVAGAQYNEQFF.

The table lists this clone with a count of one. The chain employs TRBV6-2 or TRBV6-3 and TRBJ1-1; D is perhaps TRBD1 (5 bases). From germline, CDR1 is MNHEY and CDR2 SVGEGT. The V end was cut by 5 bases, the J end by 1 base, with 11 bases between. The CDR3 contains 14 residues. The CDR3 is CASSTTVPNTEAFF. The DNA of the CDR3 is TGTGCCAGCAGTACGACAGTTCCGAACACTGAAGCTTTCTTT.